This T cell receptor beta chain was recorded in a study of beta chain features in type 1 diabetes. Study outcomes and limitations: Whether TCRB rearrangement is influenced by HLA type went unresolved here.

The investigators reverse transcribed all of the isolated RNA, so they sequenced expressed TCRB transcripts. Profiled with immunoSEQ multiplex PCR; TCRdb holds only in-frame clones, not every one. This table has about 620,000 clones, 15% appearing once. The germline V gene has CDR1 MGHDK and CDR2 SYGVNS. V gave up 1 base and J gave up 2 bases, with 15 bases separating them. CDR3 length: 17 residues. Regarding this clone: Its specificity is not known.

The sample comprised naive CD4+ T cells from blood. The chain couples TRBV25-1 to TRBJ1-3; D might be TRBD1 (5 bases). The sequence derives from a man aged 18 to 30 in good health. The CDR3 here is CASSESYGGTAGNTIYF. Here the CDR3 DNA reads TGTGCCAGCAGTGAATCCTACGGGGGGACGGCTGGAAACACCATATATTTT. The variable domain in full, with the rest retrieved from reference TRBV25-1 and TRBJ1-3, is EADIYQTPRYLVIGTGKKITLECSQTMGHDKMYWYQQDPGMELHLIHYSYGVNSTEKGDLSSESTVSRIRTEHFPLTLESARPSHTSQYLCASSESYGGTAGNTIYFGEGSWLTVV.